What follows are 24 T cell receptor beta chains derived from one specimen sequenced in a study of T cells after posttransplantation cyclophosphamide. Here immunoSEQ multiplex PCR was the method, and the copy in TCRdb shows in-frame clones only, minus some. The sample has around 16,000 clones, approximately 84% seen once. Controls had myeloablative marrow grafts with methotrexate and calcineurin inhibitor, sampled at 1 year. The sequences come from PBMCs, collected less than 400 days after allogeneic stem cell transplant with calcineurin inhibitor and methotrexate. Receptors originate from a male patient in his late teens or twenties who received an allogeneic stem cell transplant from a related donor, was CMV-positive, and had no GVHD. The graft donor may have given rise to some T cells.

In this sample, this clone is large. The rearrangement uses TRBV6-4 and TRBJ2-2, with a possible D match to TRBD1 (5 bases). V gave up 4 bases and J gave up 4 bases, with 10 bases separating them. CDR3 length: 14 amino acids. Germline CDR1 reads MRHNA; CDR2 reads SNTAGT. The CDR3 region is CASSASTATGELFF. CDR3 nucleotide sequence: TGTGCCAGCAGTGCATCGACAGCCACCGGGGAGCTGTTTTTT.

This clone was recorded only once. The chain has TRBV10-2 and TRBJ2-5; possibly TRBD2 for D (6 bases). The closer fit of TRBJ2-7 to the DNA end suggests the J call may be wrong. The CDR3 runs 12 residues. Germline V lookup: CDR1 WSHSY, CDR2 SAAADI. CDR3 loop: CASTIAGNEQYF. CDR3 nucleotide sequence: TGCGCCAGCACGATCGCGGGGAACGAGCAGTACTTC.

This chain connects TRBV27 to TRBJ2-2; weak D call: TRBD1 (6 bases). V dropped 3 bases and J dropped 2 bases, with 13 bases sitting between them. CDR1 MNHEY and CDR2 SMNVEV come from the germline V gene (reference sequence). The CDR3 contains 16 residues. For the CDR3, the DNA is TGTGCCAGCAGTTTCCTCCGGGACACTAACACCGGGGAGCTGTTTTTT. It codes for CASSFLRDTNTGELFF.

This clone was detected only a few times. This sequence joins TRBV5-4 and TRBJ2-5; the D gene is possibly TRBD2 (5 bases). CDR1 and CDR2 from the germline V gene are SGHNT and YYREEE (reference sequence). This CDR3 is built from 15 residues. The V end was cut by 4 bases, the J end by 2 bases, with 15 bases between. This CDR3 is CASSPLTRGQETQYF. CDR3 nucleotides: TGTGCCAGCAGCCCTCTTACCCGGGGACAAGAGACCCAGTACTTC.

This clone was recorded a few times. This chain links TRBV6-6 with TRBJ2-1; the D gene is possibly TRBD2 (5 bases). Germline CDR1 MNHNY, CDR2 SVGAGI (reference sequence). The V gene lost 5 bases and the J gene lost 3 bases, with 11 bases spanning the gap. The CDR3 totals 14 residues. CDR3 loop: CASSASGYYNEQFF. CDR3 bases: TGTGCCAGCAGTGCCTCGGGGTACTACAATGAGCAGTTCTTC.

The V call is TRBV4-3, the J call TRBJ1-1; 11 bases line up with TRBD1. V shed 1 base and J 8 bases; nucleotides not matched to a gene: 3. Per germline, CDR1 LGHNA and CDR2 YSLEER. The CDR3 extends over 14 amino acids. CDR3 region: CASSQGTGGEEAFF. The CDR3 DNA reads TGCGCCAGCAGCCAAGGGACAGGGGGCGAAGAAGCTTTCTTT.

J is TRBJ1-2 and V is TRBV28; 8 nucleotides agree with TRBD1. V shed 6 bases, J shed 8 bases, and the junction held 11 bases outside the gene matches. Germline V gives CDR1 MDHEN, CDR2 SYDVKM. The CDR3 is 14 amino acids. The CDR3 nucleotides are TGTGCCAGCAGCGTCGGGACAGGCGTTGGGGGCTACACCTTC. It is translated as CASSVGTGVGGYTF.

The chain carries TRBV10-2 and TRBJ1-5; D is uncertain. The CDR3 has 15 amino acids. Trimming left V 4 bases short and J 5 bases short, with 15 bases between. The V gene's germline CDR1 is WSHSY and CDR2 SAAADI. As DNA, the CDR3 is TGCGCCAGCAGTGGTAAGGTGGACGGGGATCAGCCCCAGCATTTT. Translating it yields CASSGKVDGDQPQHF.

This clone was observed once. A junction boundary mismatches the germline segment, possibly from a read error. V usage is TRBV6-6 and J usage is TRBJ2-7, with 11 bases aligning to TRBD2. The CDR3 is made up of 14 amino acids. In germline, CDR1 is MNHNY, CDR2 SVGAGI (reference sequence). The CDR3 DNA reads TGTGCCAGCAGTGAGGGACTAGCGGAACCAAGAGGAAGCTTC. Protein sequence: CASSEGLAEPRGSF.

The chain carries TRBV28 and TRBJ2-7; 9 bases line up with TRBD2. The germline CDR1 and CDR2 sequences are MDHEN and SYDVKM. This CDR3 spans 16 amino acids. J lost 4 bases, V lost 5 bases, and 12 bases had no gene match. This CDR3 reads CASSGYERSGSYEQYF. DNA for the CDR3: TGTGCCAGCAGTGGGTATGAACGTAGCGGGAGTTACGAGCAGTACTTC.

This chain uses TRBV19 with TRBJ2-7; TRBD1 might be the D (6 bases). V lost 6 bases and J lost 3, with 12 bases in between. Germline CDR1 and CDR2: LNHDA and SQIVND (reference sequence). The CDR3 covers 13 residues. This CDR3 is CASSPQQGYEQYF. The CDR3 DNA is TGTGCCAGTAGCCCCCAACAGGGCTACGAGCAGTACTTC.

As DNA, the CDR3 is TGTGCCAGCAGTTTTAACAGAGATAATTCACCCCTCCACTTT. This translates into CASSFNRDNSPLHF. The V gene is TRBV27, the J gene TRBJ1-6; no clear D gene. V shed 3 bases and J shed 5 bases, with 8 bases lying between them. Germline V gene lookup returns CDR1 MNHEY and CDR2 SMNVEV (reference sequence). This CDR3 comprises 14 residues.

The J gene is TRBJ2-4, the V gene TRBV18, with D tentatively TRBD2 (5 bases). The CDR3 contains 18 residues. The V gene's germline CDR1 is KGHSH and CDR2 LQKENI. V shed 6 bases and J shed 1 base, with 22 bases lying between them. The CDR3 coding sequence is TGTGCCAGCTCCCCCCTTGGGAGCGTCGACGCGGCCAAAAACATTCAGTACTTC. Translation: CASSPLGSVDAAKNIQYF.

The chain employs TRBV29-1 and TRBJ1-2; D possibly corresponds to TRBD1 (5 bases). Trimming took off 4 bases at V and 4 bases at J, with 13 bases between the two ends. CDR3 length equals 13 residues. Germline V lookup: CDR1 SQVTM, CDR2 ANQGSEA. CDR3 sequence (DNA): TGCAGCGTTGGGGGGGAAATCCTCTATGGCTACACCTTC. As protein: CSVGGEILYGYTF. The full variable domain, in which reference TRBV29-1 and TRBJ1-2 provide the parts outside the CDR3, is SAVISQKPSRDICQRGTSLTIQCQVDSQVTMMFWYRQQPGQSLTLIATANQGSEATYESGFVIDKFPISRPNLTFSTLTVSNMSPEDSSIYLCSVGGEILYGYTFGSGTRLTVV.

The rearrangement uses TRBV5-4 and TRBJ2-5; a possible D gene is TRBD2 (8 bases). This CDR3 spans 17 amino acids. CDR1 is SGHNT and CDR2 is YYREEE in the germline V gene (reference sequence). The V gene lost 0 bases and the J gene lost 7 bases, with 22 bases spanning the gap. The CDR3 DNA reads TGTGCCAGCAGCTTGGTTGGAGCGGGAGCGTCAGGGGGGACCCAGTACTTC. Translated, it gives CASSLVGAGASGGTQYF. Together with reference TRBV5-4 and TRBJ2-5, the CDR3 gives the full variable domain: ETGVTQSPTHLIKTRGQQVTLRCSSQSGHNTVSWYQQALGQGPQFIFQYYREEENGRGNFPPRFSGLQFPNYSSELNVNALELDDSALYLCASSLVGAGASGGTQYFGPGTRLLVL.

The genes are TRBV4-3 and TRBJ2-7; TRBD2 is a possible D gene (5 bases). Between the trimmed V and J ends, which lost 0 bases and 4 bases, there was a span of 7 bases. The CDR3 has 13 residues. Germline CDR1 is LGHNA and CDR2 is YSLEER. CDR3: CASSQDRGYEQYF. DNA of the CDR3: TGCGCCAGCAGCCAAGATCGAGGGTACGAGCAGTACTTC.

The CDR3 bases are TGCGCCAGCAGCCAAGAATCCAGCGGGAGGGCGAACACCGGGGAGCTGTTTTTT. The encoded protein is CASSQESSGRANTGELFF. This sequence joins TRBV4-1 and TRBJ2-2; 10 positions match TRBD2. The germline CDR1 and CDR2 sequences are MGHRA and YSYEKL. V trimming: 0 bases; J trimming: 0 bases; junction bases outside the gene matches: 4. This CDR3 is built from 18 residues.

This chain connects TRBV6-1 to TRBJ2-1; 7 bases match TRBD2. Germline assignment: CDR1 MNHNS and CDR2 SASEGT. V trimming: 4 bases; J trimming: 0 bases; junction bases outside the gene matches: 6. The CDR3 consists of 16 residues. The DNA of the CDR3 is TGTGCCAGCAGTGCACTAGCGACCCCCTCCTACAATGAGCAGTTCTTC. Protein product: CASSALATPSYNEQFF.

The chain combines TRBV18 with TRBJ2-7; possible D gene TRBD1, 6 bases. The CDR3 runs to 15 residues. The germline V gene encodes CDR1 KGHSH and CDR2 LQKENI. Between the trimmed V and J ends, which lost 0 bases and 2 bases, there was a span of 11 bases. The CDR3 DNA follows: TGTGCCAGCTCACCACCGTTACAGGGAACCTACGAGCAGTACTTC. It translates to CASSPPLQGTYEQYF. Full variable domain (missing parts from reference TRBV18 and TRBJ2-7): NAGVMQNPRHLVRRRGQEARLRCSPMKGHSHVYWYRQLPEEGLKFMVYLQKENIIDESGMPKERFSAEFPKEGPSILRIQQVVRGDSAAYFCASSPPLQGTYEQYFGPGTRLTVT.

This clone occurred once. The chain recombines TRBV28 with TRBJ2-1; TRBD1 agrees at 10 bases. V shed 6 bases and J 9 bases; nucleotides not matched to a gene: 11. CDR1 MDHEN and CDR2 SYDVKM come from the germline V gene. This CDR3 is 15 amino acids long. Written as DNA, the CDR3 is TGTGCCAGCAGCGAGGACAGGGGGAATATCGGTGAGCAGTTCTTC. Its protein product is CASSEDRGNIGEQFF.

This chain connects TRBV11-3 to TRBJ2-4; weak D call: TRBD2 (6 bases). V dropped 2 bases and J dropped 0 bases, with 14 bases sitting between them. This CDR3 contains 17 residues. Germline V gene lookup returns CDR1 SGHNT and CDR2 YENEEA. CDR3 residues: CASSLINRGLAKNIQYF. Written as DNA, the CDR3 is TGTGCCAGCAGCTTAATCAACCGGGGGTTAGCCAAAAACATTCAGTACTTC.

The chain carries TRBV19 and TRBJ2-1; 10 nucleotides align to TRBD2. CDR3 length: 15 amino acids. From germline, CDR1 is LNHDA and CDR2 SQIVND (reference sequence). J lost 3 bases, V lost 1 base, and 0 bases had no gene match. CDR3 sequence: CASSIGTSGYNEQFF. For the CDR3, the DNA is TGTGCCAGTAGTATAGGGACTAGCGGCTACAATGAGCAGTTCTTC.

The rearrangement joins TRBV27 to TRBJ2-2; TRBD2 aligns across 8 bases. Germline CDR1 MNHEY, CDR2 SMNVEV (reference sequence). V was clipped by 0 bases and J by 3 bases; unmatched bases: 12. The CDR3 contains 19 residues. CDR3 sequence: CASSLSAAGDSLYTGELFF. The CDR3, as DNA: TGTGCCAGCAGTTTATCGGCAGCGGGAGATTCGTTATACACCGGGGAGCTGTTTTTT.

This clone was detected only a few times. V is TRBV4-2 and J is TRBJ1-2; unclear D gene. CDR3 size: 14 residues. Trimming shortened V by 5 bases and J by 2 bases, and 12 bases separated the two germline ends. CDR1 LGHNA and CDR2 YNFKEQ come from the germline V gene. The CDR3 protein is CASSLEEGNYGYTF. CDR3 DNA sequence: TGTGCCAGCAGCTTGGAGGAGGGCAACTATGGCTACACCTTC.